This TCR beta chain was profiled in a study of spatial heterogeneity in lung cancer (dated by TCRdb to the late 2010s). Background for the entire study: Beta-chain transcripts were consistently detected in greater numbers than alpha-chain transcripts, which likely reflects a higher abundance of beta-chain transcripts. In the raw uncorrected reads, each unique combination of TCR and UMI appeared more than ten times on average. In non-small cell lung cancer, the study made a quantitative comparison of TCR alpha and beta repertoires among multiple tumor regions, matched nontumor lung and blood. The study linked features of the TCR repertoire to counts of nonsynonymous mutations, which were determined by whole-exome sequencing of tumor tissue. Both alpha and beta chains were TCR-sequenced in samples taken at surgery, namely 220 tumor regions, 62 to 65 matched nontumor lung samples and around 53 PBMC samples.

CDR1 SGHRS and CDR2 YFSETQ are derived from the germline V gene. Termini included, the CDR3 measures 15 amino acids. Solely the CDR3 DNA is kept, with 45 bases framed from the first base. Trimming takes 2 bases off V and 3 bases off J; junction bases not matched to a gene: 6. Comment on this clonotype: What this receptor recognizes is not known. No conserved phenylalanine or tryptophan is present at the end of the CDR3, so a read error is the likely explanation.

Explained via the paper, the time point label denotes: sample taken at primary tumor resection. TCR sequencing used whole RNA extracted from tumor and nontumor lung tissue, or from cryopreserved PBMC samples, without cell sorting. Donors were around 69 patients with early-stage, untreated non-small cell lung cancer from the lung TRACERx cohort. Patients were selected for TCR sequencing only if sufficient RNA was available from at least two tumor regions. Overall results and qualifications from the work: Additional single-cell paired TCR alpha and beta sequencing was considered necessary to confirm, at a functional level, the hypothesis that regional TCRs recognize regional mutations. Ubiquitous expanded tumor TCRs showed up in blood more often at tumor resection than at routine follow-up.

The library was obtained by 5' RACE. Sequencing used a NextSeq 500. In the TCR library protocol, a unique molecular identifier was attached to each TCR cDNA molecule so that PCR and sequencing errors could be corrected. Under the source paper's analysis protocol: Decombinator tools were used for TCR identification, UMI-based error correction and CDR3 extraction. Expanded TCRs were defined as those above a frequency of 2 per 1,000, corresponding to the top 1% of the tumor frequency distribution. Rényi diversity was computed with the R vegan package after subsampling each repertoire 100 times to 5,000 TCRs. To build CDR3 similarity networks, amino acid triplet string-kernel similarity was used, and CDR3s were connected when their pairwise similarity was above 0.82. In-frame beta chains were kept once TCRdb had trimmed the public reads at Q25 with fastp and called clones with MiXCR. Each CDR3 protein gets just one entry, which takes the most common genes and DNA from the rows behind it. The V and J calls were determined by TCRdb, not by the authors. This sample has fewer than 55,000 distinct CDR3 sequences in its table, and around 7.6% of those were observed once. The ten largest clones represent approximately 13% of the sample.

The receptor chain draws on TRBV5-1 and TRBJ1-2, with 8 junctional bases fitting TRBD1. This receptor was obtained from a female donor with early-stage non-small cell lung cancer. The sample here was PBMCs, taken at surgery. CDR3 protein: CASSFGSGGDYGYTY. The bases read TGCGCCAGCAGCTTCGGGTCAGGGGGCGACTATGGCTACACCTAC.